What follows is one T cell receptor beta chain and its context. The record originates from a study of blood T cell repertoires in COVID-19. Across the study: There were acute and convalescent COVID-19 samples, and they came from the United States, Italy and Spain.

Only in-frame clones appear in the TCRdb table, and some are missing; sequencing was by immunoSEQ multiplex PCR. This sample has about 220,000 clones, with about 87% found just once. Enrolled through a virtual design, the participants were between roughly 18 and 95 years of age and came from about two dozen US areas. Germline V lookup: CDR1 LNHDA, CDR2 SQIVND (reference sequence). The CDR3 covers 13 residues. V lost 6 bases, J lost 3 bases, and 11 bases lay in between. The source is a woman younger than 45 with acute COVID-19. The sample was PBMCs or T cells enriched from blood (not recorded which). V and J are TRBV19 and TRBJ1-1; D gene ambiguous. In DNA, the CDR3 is TGTGCCAGTAGCGACCAGAGGGACACTGAAGCTTTCTTT. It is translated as CASSDQRDTEAFF.